This T cell receptor (beta chain) was captured by sequencing in a study of blood T cell repertoires in COVID-19. The wider study: The United States, Italy and Spain provided the acute and convalescent COVID-19 samples. The analysed material was cDNA or gDNA that came from T cells, B-cell-depleted T cells, or PBMCs.

Trimming left V 4 bases short and J 2 bases short, with 24 bases between. This CDR3 spans 18 amino acids. Germline lookup yields CDR1 LNHDA and CDR2 SQIVND (reference sequence). This clone appeared once. In the original analysis: Amplification of reference gene primers was used by the study to estimate nucleated cell counts. Produced via immunoSEQ multiplex PCR; TCRdb's table is partial and in-frame only. The V and J calls and clone size are taken from that table; D and trimming were inferred from the DNA. The sample lists about 380,000 clones, roughly 85% seen once, with more than 3% in the top ten. This receptor was obtained from a woman aged 18-35 years with acute or convalescent COVID-19. The chain links TRBV19 to TRBJ2-7, with D tentatively TRBD2 (5 bases). The sequenced material came from peripheral blood. CDR3 nucleotides: TGTGCCAGTAGTAGAGGTTTTAGGGCACTAGAAACTCCCTACGAGCAGTACTTC. Translated, it gives CASSRGFRALETPYEQYF.